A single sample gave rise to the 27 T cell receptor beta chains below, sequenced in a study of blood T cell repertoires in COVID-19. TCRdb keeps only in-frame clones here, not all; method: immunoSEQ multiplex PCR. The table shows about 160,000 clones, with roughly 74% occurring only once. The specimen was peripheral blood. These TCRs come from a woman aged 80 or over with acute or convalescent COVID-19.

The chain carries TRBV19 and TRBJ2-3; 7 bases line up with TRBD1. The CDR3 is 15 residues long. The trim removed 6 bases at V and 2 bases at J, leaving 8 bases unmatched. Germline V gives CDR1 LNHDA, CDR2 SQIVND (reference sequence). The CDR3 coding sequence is TGTGCCAGTAGCTGGGACAGCTCAAACACAGATACGCAGTATTTT. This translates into CASSWDSSNTDTQYF.

The CDR3 DNA reads TGTGCCAGCAGCTTAGTATCACCAGGATTGAACACTGAAGCTTTCTTT. It translates to CASSLVSPGLNTEAFF. The rearrangement uses TRBV7-2 and TRBJ1-1, with D unresolved. Trimming took off 1 base at V and 0 bases at J, with 12 bases between the two ends. The CDR3 sequence is 16 residues long. The germline V gene encodes CDR1 SGHTA and CDR2 FQGNSA.

The CDR3 bases are TGTGCCAGCAGCTTAGGGGGACAGCGCGGGGAGCAGTACTTC. This sequence encodes CASSLGGQRGEQYF. This chain links TRBV7-9 with TRBJ2-7, with 7 bases aligning to TRBD1. The germline V gene has CDR1 SEHNR and CDR2 FQNEAQ (reference sequence). The CDR3 consists of 14 residues. Trimming cost V 1 base and J 7 bases; bases outside gene matches: 7.

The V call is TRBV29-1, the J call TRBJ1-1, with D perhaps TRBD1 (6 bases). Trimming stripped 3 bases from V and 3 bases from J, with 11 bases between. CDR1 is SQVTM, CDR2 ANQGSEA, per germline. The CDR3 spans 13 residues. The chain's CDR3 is CSVDKGGDTEAFF. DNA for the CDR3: TGCAGCGTTGATAAGGGGGGGGACACTGAAGCTTTCTTT.

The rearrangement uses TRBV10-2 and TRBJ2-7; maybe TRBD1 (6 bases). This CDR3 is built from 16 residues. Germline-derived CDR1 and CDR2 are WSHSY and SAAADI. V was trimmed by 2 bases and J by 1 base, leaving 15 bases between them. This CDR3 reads CASSEPARQVSYEQYF. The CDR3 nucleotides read TGCGCCAGCAGTGAGCCAGCTCGACAGGTTTCCTACGAGCAGTACTTC.

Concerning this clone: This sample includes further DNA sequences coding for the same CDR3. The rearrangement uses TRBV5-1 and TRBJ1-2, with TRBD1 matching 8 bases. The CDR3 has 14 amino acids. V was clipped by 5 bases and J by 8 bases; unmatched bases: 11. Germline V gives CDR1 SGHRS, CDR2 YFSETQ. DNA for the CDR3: TGCGCCAGCAGTCCGGGACAGGCCGGGGGAGGCTACACCTTC. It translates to CASSPGQAGGGYTF.

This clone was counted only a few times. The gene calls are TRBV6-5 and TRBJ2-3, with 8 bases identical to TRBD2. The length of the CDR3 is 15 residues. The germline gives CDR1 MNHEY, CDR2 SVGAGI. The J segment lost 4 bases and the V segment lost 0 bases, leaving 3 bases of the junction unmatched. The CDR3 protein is CASSYSAGAPDTQYF. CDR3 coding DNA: TGTGCCAGCAGTTACTCAGCGGGAGCCCCAGATACGCAGTATTTT.

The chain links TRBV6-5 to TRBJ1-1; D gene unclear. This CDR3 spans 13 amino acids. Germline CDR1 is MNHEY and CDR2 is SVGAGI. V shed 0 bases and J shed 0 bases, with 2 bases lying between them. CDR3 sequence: CASSYSMNTEAFF. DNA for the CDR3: TGTGCCAGCAGTTACTCCATGAACACTGAAGCTTTCTTT.

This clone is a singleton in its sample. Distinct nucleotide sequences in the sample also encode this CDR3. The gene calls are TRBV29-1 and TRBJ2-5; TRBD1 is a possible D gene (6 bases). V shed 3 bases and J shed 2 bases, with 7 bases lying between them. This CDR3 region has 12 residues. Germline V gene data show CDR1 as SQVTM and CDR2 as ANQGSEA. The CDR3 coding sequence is TGCAGCGTTGACAGGGGACAAGAGACCCAGTACTTC. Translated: CSVDRGQETQYF.

CDR3 region: CASSLTRDSPLHF. The DNA for the CDR3 is TGTGCCAGCAGCTTAACTCGGGATTCACCCCTCCACTTT. The chain uses TRBV7-9 and TRBJ1-6; D unclear. Germline CDR1 SEHNR, CDR2 FQNEAQ (reference sequence). V was trimmed by 2 bases and J by 8 bases, leaving 7 bases between them. There are 13 residues in the CDR3.

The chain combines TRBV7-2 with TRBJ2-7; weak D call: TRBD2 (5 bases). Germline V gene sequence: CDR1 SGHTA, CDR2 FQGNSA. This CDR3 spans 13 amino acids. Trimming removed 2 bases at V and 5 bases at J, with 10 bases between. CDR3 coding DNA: TGTGCCAGCAGCTTACAGCGGAGAAACGAGCAGTACTTC. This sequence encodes CASSLQRRNEQYF.

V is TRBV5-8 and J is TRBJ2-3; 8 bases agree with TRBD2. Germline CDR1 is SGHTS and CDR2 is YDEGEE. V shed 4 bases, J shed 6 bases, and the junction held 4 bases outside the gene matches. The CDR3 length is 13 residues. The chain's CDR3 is CASSILAVDTQYF. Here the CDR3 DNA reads TGTGCCAGCAGCATACTAGCGGTGGATACGCAGTATTTT. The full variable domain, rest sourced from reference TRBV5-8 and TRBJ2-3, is EAGVTQSPTHLIKTRGQQATLRCSPISGHTSVYWYQQALGLGLQFLLWYDEGEERNRGNFPPRFSGRQFPNYSSELNVNALELEDSALYLCASSILAVDTQYFGPGTRLTVL.

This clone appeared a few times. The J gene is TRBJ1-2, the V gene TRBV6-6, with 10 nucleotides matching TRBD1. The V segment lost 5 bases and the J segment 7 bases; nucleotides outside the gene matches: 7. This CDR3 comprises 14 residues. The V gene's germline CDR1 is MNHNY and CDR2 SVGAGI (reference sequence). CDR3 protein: CASSTDRGSGGYTF. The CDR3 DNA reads TGTGCCAGCAGTACGGACAGGGGGTCAGGTGGCTACACCTTC.

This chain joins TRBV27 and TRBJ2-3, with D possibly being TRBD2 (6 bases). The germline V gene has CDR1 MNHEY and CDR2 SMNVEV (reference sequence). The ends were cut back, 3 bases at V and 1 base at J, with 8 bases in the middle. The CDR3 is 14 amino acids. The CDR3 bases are TGTGCCAGCAGTTTGACGGGAGGCACAGATACGCAGTATTTT. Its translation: CASSLTGGTDTQYF.

CDR3 DNA sequence: TGTGCCAGCTCACCGTTGCGAAGCGACAGGGTCGGCTATGGCTACACCTTC. Residues: CASSPLRSDRVGYGYTF. This chain uses TRBV18 with TRBJ1-2; TRBD1 agrees at 7 bases. The V gene's germline CDR1 is KGHSH and CDR2 LQKENI. The CDR3 covers 17 residues. V lost 3 bases, J lost 4 bases, and 14 bases stayed unmatched.

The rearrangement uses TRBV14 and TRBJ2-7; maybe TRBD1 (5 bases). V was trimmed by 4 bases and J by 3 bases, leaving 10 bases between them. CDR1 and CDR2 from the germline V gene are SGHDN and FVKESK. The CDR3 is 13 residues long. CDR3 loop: CASSPQESYEQYF. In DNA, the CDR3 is TGTGCCAGCAGCCCACAGGAAAGCTACGAGCAGTACTTC.

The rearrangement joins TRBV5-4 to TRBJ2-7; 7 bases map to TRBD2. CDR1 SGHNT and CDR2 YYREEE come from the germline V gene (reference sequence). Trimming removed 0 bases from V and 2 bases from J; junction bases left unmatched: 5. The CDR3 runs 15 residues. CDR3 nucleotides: TGTGCCAGCAGCTTGGGTGGGAGGGGAACCTACGAGCAGTACTTC. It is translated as CASSLGGRGTYEQYF.

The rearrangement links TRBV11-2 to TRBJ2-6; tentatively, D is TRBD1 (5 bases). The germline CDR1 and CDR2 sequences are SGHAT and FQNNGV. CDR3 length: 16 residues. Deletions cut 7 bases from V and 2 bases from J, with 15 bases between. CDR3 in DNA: TGTGCCAGCAATCGGGCAGGGCCGACTGGGGCCAACGTCCTGACTTTC. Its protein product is CASNRAGPTGANVLTF.

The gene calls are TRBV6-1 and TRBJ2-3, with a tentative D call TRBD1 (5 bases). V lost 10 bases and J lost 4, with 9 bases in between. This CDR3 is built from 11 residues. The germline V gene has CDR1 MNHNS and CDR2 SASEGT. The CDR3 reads CATIRADTQYF. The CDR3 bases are TGTGCCACAATCAGGGCAGATACGCAGTATTTT.

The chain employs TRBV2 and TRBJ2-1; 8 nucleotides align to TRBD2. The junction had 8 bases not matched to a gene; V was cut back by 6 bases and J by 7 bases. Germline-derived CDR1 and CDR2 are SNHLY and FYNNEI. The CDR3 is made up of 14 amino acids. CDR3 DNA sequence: TGTGCCAGCAGAGGACTAGCTGGTAGGAATGAGCAGTTCTTC. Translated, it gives CASRGLAGRNEQFF.

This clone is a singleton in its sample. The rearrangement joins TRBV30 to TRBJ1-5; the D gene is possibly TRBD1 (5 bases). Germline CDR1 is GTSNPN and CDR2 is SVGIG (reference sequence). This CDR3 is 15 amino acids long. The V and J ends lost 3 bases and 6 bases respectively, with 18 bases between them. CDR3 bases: TGTGCCTGGAGCGCCGTGGGGGGTCGGGCTCAGCCCCAGCATTTT. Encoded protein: CAWSAVGGRAQPQHF.

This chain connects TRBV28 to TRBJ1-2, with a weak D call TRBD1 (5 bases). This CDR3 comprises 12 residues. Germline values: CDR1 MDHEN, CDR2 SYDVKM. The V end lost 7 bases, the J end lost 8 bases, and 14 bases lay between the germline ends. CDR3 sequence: CASTTGGYGYTF. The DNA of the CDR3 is TGTGCCAGCACCACCGGGGGATACGGCTACACCTTC.

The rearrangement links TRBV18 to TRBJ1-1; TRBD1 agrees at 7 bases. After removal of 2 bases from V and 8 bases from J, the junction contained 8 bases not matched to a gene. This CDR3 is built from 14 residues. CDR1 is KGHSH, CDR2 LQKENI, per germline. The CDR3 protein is CASSPSRDSSEAFF. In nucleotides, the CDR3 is TGTGCCAGCTCACCATCCCGGGACAGCTCCGAAGCTTTCTTT.

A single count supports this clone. The CDR3 nucleotides read TGTGCCAGTAGTATCTCGGGGGTATGGGAGACCCAGTACTTC. Translated: CASSISGVWETQYF. The genes are TRBV19 and TRBJ2-5; possibly TRBD2 for D (6 bases). The CDR3 extends over 14 amino acids. V lost 3 bases, J lost 5 bases, and 13 bases lay in between. Germline lookup yields CDR1 LNHDA and CDR2 SQIVND (reference sequence).

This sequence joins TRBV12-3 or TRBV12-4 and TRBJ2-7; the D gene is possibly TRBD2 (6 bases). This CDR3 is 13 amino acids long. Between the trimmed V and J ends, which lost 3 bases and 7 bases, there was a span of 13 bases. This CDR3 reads CASSLGGVGEQYF. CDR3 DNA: TGTGCCAGCAGTTTGGGGGGAGTTGGGGAGCAGTACTTC.

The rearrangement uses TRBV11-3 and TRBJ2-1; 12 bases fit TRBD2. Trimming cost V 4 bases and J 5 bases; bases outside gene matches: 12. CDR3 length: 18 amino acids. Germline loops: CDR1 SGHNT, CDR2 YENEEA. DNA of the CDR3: TGTGCCAGCAGCTCCAGCGGACTAGCGGGATCCCGACACAATGAGCAGTTCTTC. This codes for CASSSSGLAGSRHNEQFF.

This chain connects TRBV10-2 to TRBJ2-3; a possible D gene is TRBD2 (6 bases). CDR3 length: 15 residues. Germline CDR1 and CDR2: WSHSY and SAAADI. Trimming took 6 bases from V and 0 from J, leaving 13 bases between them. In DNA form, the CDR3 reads TGCGCCAGCAGGGGCGGGGCGGGGAGCACAGATACGCAGTATTTT. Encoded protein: CASRGGAGSTDTQYF.